One sample yielded the 20 T cell receptor beta chains listed below, sequenced in a study of radiotherapy plus CTLA-4 blockade in lung cancer. The data were produced by immunoSEQ multiplex PCR, yet TCRdb's version contains in-frame clones alone and is incomplete. The sample includes about 95,000 clones, 82% seen only once; the top ten take around 3.5%. The sample here was peripheral blood, taken from a patient treated with radiotherapy plus ipilimumab. These receptors were obtained from a human donor with non-small cell lung cancer who had a partial response to radiotherapy plus ipilimumab.

The chain carries TRBV6-5 and TRBJ2-5; 7 positions agree with TRBD1. This CDR3 has 11 residues. V shed 8 bases and J 5 bases; nucleotides not matched to a gene: 2. Germline V lookup: CDR1 MNHEY, CDR2 SVGAGI. The CDR3 DNA follows: TGTGCCAGCCGCAGGGGGGAGACCCAGTACTTC. Its translation: CASRRGETQYF.

This clone has a handful of counts. V and J are TRBV20-1 and TRBJ2-1; 10 bases agree with TRBD2. The CDR3 spans 11 residues. CDR1 is DFQATT, CDR2 SNEGSKA, per germline (reference sequence). V lost 6 bases, J lost 13 bases, and 6 bases stayed unmatched. Written as DNA, the CDR3 is TGCAGTGCACAAAGCGGGAGGGCCCAGTTCTTC. Translating it yields CSAQSGRAQFF.

The rearrangement joins TRBV5-1 to TRBJ2-1, with TRBD1 matching 7 bases. The germline CDR1 and CDR2 sequences are SGHRS and YFSETQ. This CDR3 region has 14 residues. The V and J ends lost 7 bases and 4 bases, in that order; junction bases with no gene match: 8. The CDR3 DNA reads as TGCGCCAGCGCCACAGGGGCGCCATACAATGAGCAGTTCTTC. It encodes CASATGAPYNEQFF. The full variable domain, with the rest looked up from reference TRBV5-1 and TRBJ2-1, is KAGVTQTPRYLIKTRGQQVTLSCSPISGHRSVSWYQQTPGQGLQFLFEYFSETQRNKGNFPGRFSGRQFSNSRSEMNVSTLELGDSALYLCASATGAPYNEQFFGPGTRLTVL.

The V and J genes are TRBV7-3 and TRBJ2-3, with 8 positions matching TRBD2. V shed 1 base, J shed 2 bases, and the junction held 2 bases outside the gene matches. Germline loops: CDR1 SGHTA, CDR2 FQGTGA. The CDR3 covers 15 residues. CDR3: CASSLKRGTTDTQYF. In nucleotides, the CDR3 is TGTGCCAGCAGCTTAAAGCGGGGGACCACAGATACGCAGTATTTT. The full variable domain, completed using reference TRBV7-3 and TRBJ2-3, is GAGVSQTPSNKVTEKGKYVELRCDPISGHTALYWYRQSLGQGPEFLIYFQGTGAADDSGLPNDRFFAVRPEGSVSTLKIQRTERGDSAVYLCASSLKRGTTDTQYFGPGTRLTVL.

This chain connects TRBV19 to TRBJ2-1, with 11 bases aligning to TRBD2. The CDR3 is made up of 13 amino acids. J lost 9 bases, V lost 6 bases, and 4 bases had no gene match. Germline V lookup: CDR1 LNHDA, CDR2 SQIVND (reference sequence). CDR3 sequence reads: CASSLAGGREQFF. The CDR3 nucleotides are TGTGCCAGTAGCTTAGCGGGGGGGCGTGAGCAGTTCTTC.

The CDR3 spells CASSIPEGSYNEQFF. The CDR3 DNA reads as TGTGCCAGCAGTATACCTGAGGGCTCCTACAATGAGCAGTTCTTC. V is TRBV6-4 and J is TRBJ2-1; D possibly corresponds to TRBD2 (5 bases). CDR3 length: 15 residues. CDR1 and CDR2 (germline): MRHNA, SNTAGT. V shed 5 bases and J shed 0 bases, with 11 bases lying between them.

The chain carries TRBV10-3 and TRBJ2-5; D might be TRBD2 (5 bases). CDR3 length: 16 residues. The germline V gene has CDR1 ENHRY and CDR2 SYGVKD. V was trimmed by 0 bases and J by 4 bases, leaving 15 bases between them. CDR3 coding DNA: TGTGCCATCAGTGAGTCCCTCTCCCCTGAGGGAGAGACCCAGTACTTC. It codes for CAISESLSPEGETQYF.

The V gene is TRBV6-5, the J gene TRBJ2-2; 9 nucleotides match TRBD1. Trimming took 8 bases from V and 9 from J; bases not matched to a gene: 10. This CDR3 contains 14 residues. The germline gives CDR1 MNHEY, CDR2 SVGAGI. The CDR3 DNA is TGTGCCAGCGGAGCGGGACAGGGAATGAGGGAGCTGTTTTTT. The encoded protein is CASGAGQGMRELFF.

The chain is built from TRBV4-2 and TRBJ2-1; 12 bases align to TRBD2. Losses at the gene ends were 4 bases for V and 2 bases for J; bases not matched to a gene: 3. The germline V gene encodes CDR1 LGHNA and CDR2 YNFKEQ. This CDR3 has 16 amino acids. The CDR3: CASSPRLAGAYNEQFF. In DNA form, the CDR3 reads TGTGCCAGCAGCCCCCGACTAGCGGGGGCCTACAATGAGCAGTTCTTC.

On this clone itself: This specimen includes other DNA sequences encoding the same CDR3. The chain recombines TRBV9 with TRBJ2-2, with D perhaps TRBD1 (6 bases). V was pared by 7 bases and J by 1 base, with 11 bases between. Germline loops: CDR1 SGDLS, CDR2 YYNGEE. The CDR3 loop spans 14 amino acids. The CDR3 bases are TGTGCCAGCTCACCACAGGGGAACACCGGGGAGCTGTTTTTT. Encoded protein: CASSPQGNTGELFF. Combining the CDR3 with reference TRBV9 and TRBJ2-2 gives the whole variable domain DSGVTQTPKHLITATGQRVTLRCSPRSGDLSVYWYQQSLDQGLQFLIQYYNGEERAKGNILERFSAQQFPDLHSELNLSSLELGDSALYFCASSPQGNTGELFFGEGSRLTVL.

The V gene is TRBV11-2, the J gene TRBJ2-1, with 15 positions matching TRBD2. V lost 6 bases to trimming and J lost 12 bases; unmatched junction nucleotides: 12. The CDR3 consists of 16 residues. Per germline, CDR1 SGHAT and CDR2 FQNNGV. The chain's CDR3 is CASSPPHGLAGGWQFF. In nucleotides, the CDR3 is TGTGCCAGCAGTCCACCCCACGGACTAGCGGGGGGGTGGCAGTTCTTC. Full variable domain (outside the CDR3, taken from reference TRBV11-2 and TRBJ2-1): EAGVAQSPRYKIIEKRQSVAFWCNPISGHATLYWYQQILGQGPKLLIQFQNNGVVDDSQLPKDRFSAERLKGVDSTLKIQPAKLEDSAVYLCASSPPHGLAGGWQFFGPGTRLTVL.

The chain is built from TRBV4-2 and TRBJ1-2, with D tentatively TRBD1 (5 bases). Trimming stripped 0 bases from V and 8 bases from J, with 13 bases between. Germline CDR1 LGHNA, CDR2 YNFKEQ. This CDR3 contains 14 residues. CDR3 nucleotides: TGTGCCAGCAGCCAAGATCGACAGAAACGAGGCTACACCTTC. Its translation: CASSQDRQKRGYTF.

The chain uses TRBV7-7 and TRBJ2-7; D is unresolved. Per germline, CDR1 SSHAT and CDR2 FNYEAQ (reference sequence). The CDR3 runs 12 residues. The ends were cut back, 4 bases at V and 5 bases at J, with 9 bases in the middle. The CDR3 DNA follows: TGTGCCAGCAGCTCGGGTAGTCACGAGCAGTACTTC. It codes for CASSSGSHEQYF.

This chain joins TRBV19 and TRBJ2-3, with D maybe TRBD2 (5 bases). The CDR3 contains 15 residues. Germline lookup yields CDR1 LNHDA and CDR2 SQIVND (reference sequence). With 3 bases removed from V and 7 bases from J, the gap between germline ends came to 17 bases. The CDR3 loop reads CASSILAGGSNTQYF. CDR3 nucleotide sequence: TGTGCCAGTAGTATTCTCGCGGGTGGCTCCAATACGCAGTATTTT.

The chain couples TRBV18 to TRBJ1-4; 11 bases align to TRBD1. The J segment lost 7 bases and the V segment lost 3 bases, leaving 7 bases of the junction unmatched. Germline values: CDR1 KGHSH, CDR2 LQKENI. This CDR3 has 16 amino acids. The CDR3: CASSPGTGGLGEKLFF. The DNA of the CDR3 is TGTGCCAGCTCACCCGGGACAGGGGGTCTTGGTGAAAAACTGTTTTTT.

The chain links TRBV7-6 to TRBJ2-2; 13 nucleotides line up with TRBD2. V lost 2 bases to trimming and J lost 2 bases; unmatched junction nucleotides: 5. The CDR3 covers 18 residues. CDR1 and CDR2 from the germline V gene are SGHVS and FNYEAQ. In DNA, the CDR3 is TGTGCCAGCAGCTTAACTAGCGGGAGGGCAACCAACACCGGGGAGCTGTTTTTT. Protein: CASSLTSGRATNTGELFF.

About this clone: The same CDR3 also results from other DNA sequences found in this sample. This sequence joins TRBV5-1 and TRBJ1-5, with TRBD1 matching 8 bases. CDR1 is SGHRS, CDR2 YFSETQ, per germline. V trimming: 0 bases; J trimming: 7 bases; junction bases outside the gene matches: 6. The CDR3 contains 15 residues. The CDR3 sequence is CASSLEGTGNQPQHF. The CDR3 DNA reads as TGCGCCAGCAGCTTGGAGGGGACAGGAAACCAGCCCCAGCATTTT.

The CDR3 spells CASSPRRVSYGYTF. CDR3 bases: TGTGCCAGCAGCCCTCGCCGGGTCTCCTATGGCTACACCTTC. The rearrangement links TRBV5-6 to TRBJ1-2; D is undetermined. The germline V and J ends were trimmed by 4 bases and 4 bases, with 14 bases remaining between them. Germline loops: CDR1 SGHDT, CDR2 YYEEEE. CDR3 length: 14 amino acids.

This rearrangement joins TRBV28 to TRBJ2-3, with a tentative D call TRBD2 (6 bases). Trimming took 5 bases from V and 8 from J, leaving 20 bases between them. This CDR3 comprises 15 residues. Germline-derived CDR1 and CDR2 are MDHEN and SYDVKM. CDR3 sequence: CASSSTSSRAGTQYF. CDR3 DNA: TGTGCCAGCAGTAGCACTAGCTCACGGGCCGGTACGCAGTATTTT.

The gene calls are TRBV18 and TRBJ2-5, with 9 bases lining up with TRBD2. This CDR3 contains 15 residues. CDR1 KGHSH and CDR2 LQKENI come from the germline V gene. With V trimmed by 6 bases and J by 5 bases, 10 bases remained unmatched. Here the CDR3 reads CASSRLAEGRETQYF. For the CDR3, the DNA is TGTGCCAGCTCGCGACTAGCGGAGGGGCGGGAGACCCAGTACTTC.